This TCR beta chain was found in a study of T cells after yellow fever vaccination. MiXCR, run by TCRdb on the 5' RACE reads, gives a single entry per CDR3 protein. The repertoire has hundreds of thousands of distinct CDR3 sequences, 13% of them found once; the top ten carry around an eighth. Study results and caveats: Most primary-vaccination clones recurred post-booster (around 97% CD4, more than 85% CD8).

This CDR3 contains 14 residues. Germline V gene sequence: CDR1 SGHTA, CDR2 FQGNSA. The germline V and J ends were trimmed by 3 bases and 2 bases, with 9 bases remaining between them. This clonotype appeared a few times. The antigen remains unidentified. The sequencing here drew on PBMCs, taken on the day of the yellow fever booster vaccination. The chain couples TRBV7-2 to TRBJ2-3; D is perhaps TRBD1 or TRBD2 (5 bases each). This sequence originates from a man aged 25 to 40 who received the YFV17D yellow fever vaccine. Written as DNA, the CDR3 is TGTGCCAGCAGCTTCTCGGGGCTCACAGATACGCAGTATTTT. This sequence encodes CASSFSGLTDTQYF.